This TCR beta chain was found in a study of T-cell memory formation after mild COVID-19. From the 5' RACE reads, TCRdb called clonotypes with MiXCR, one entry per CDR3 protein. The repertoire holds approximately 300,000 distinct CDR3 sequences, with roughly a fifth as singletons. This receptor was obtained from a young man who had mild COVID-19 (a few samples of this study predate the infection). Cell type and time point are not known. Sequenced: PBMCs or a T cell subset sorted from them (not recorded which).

The CDR3 loop reads CASSVGGGGAQETQYF. In DNA form, the CDR3 reads TGTGCCAGCAGCGTAGGGGGCGGGGGGGCGCAAGAGACCCAGTACTTC. This sequence joins TRBV9 and TRBJ2-5, with 9 positions matching TRBD2. The germline V gene encodes CDR1 SGDLS and CDR2 YYNGEE. The CDR3 has 16 residues. V gave up 0 bases and J gave up 2 bases; unmatched junction bases: 5.